This TCR delta chain was sequenced during a study of gamma-delta chains in newborns, infants, children. TCRdb re-called the reads using CATT. The sample carries over 2,000 delta-chain clones, around 8.7% recorded once. Sequenced: blood. The receptor was derived from a child who was a newborn, infant or young child, either healthy, febrile or measles-vaccinated (not recorded which).

The CDR3 region is CALGEPTSFSPAYWGIPETDKLIF. DNA of the CDR3: TGTGCTCTTGGGGAACCCACCTCCTTCTCCCCTGCTTACTGGGGGATACCGGAGACCGATAAACTCATCTTT. This chain uses TRDV1 with TRDJ1, with 12 bases that match TRDD3. Trimming took 1 base from V and 2 from J; bases not matched to a gene: 26. Per the germline V gene, CDR1 is TSWWSYY and CDR2 is QGS. This CDR3 is built from 24 residues.